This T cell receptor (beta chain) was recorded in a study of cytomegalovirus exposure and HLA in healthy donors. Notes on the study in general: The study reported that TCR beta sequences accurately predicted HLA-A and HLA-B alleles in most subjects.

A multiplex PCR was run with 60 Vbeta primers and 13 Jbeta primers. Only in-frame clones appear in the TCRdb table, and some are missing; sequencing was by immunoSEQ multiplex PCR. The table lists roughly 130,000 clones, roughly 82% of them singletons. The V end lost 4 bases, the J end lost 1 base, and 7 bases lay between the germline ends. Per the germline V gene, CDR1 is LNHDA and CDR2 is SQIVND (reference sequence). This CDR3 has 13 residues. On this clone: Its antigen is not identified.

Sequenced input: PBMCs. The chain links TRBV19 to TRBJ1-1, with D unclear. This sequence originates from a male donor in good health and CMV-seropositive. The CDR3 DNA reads TGTGCCAGTAGTAGGGAGGGGAACACTGAAGCTTTCTTT. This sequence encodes CASSREGNTEAFF.